A selection of T cell receptor beta chains follows, all from one sample in a study of T-cell reconstitution after alpha-beta-depleted transplantation in children. A single record per CDR3 protein comes from TCRdb applying MiXCR to the PCR reads. The sample lists hundreds of thousands of distinct CDR3 sequences; under 15% were seen once. Here the sequenced sample was PBMCs, mostly from graft donor cells, taken 360 days after TCRalphabeta/CD19-depleted stem cell transplant. All receptors derive from a male patient younger than 18 who had a stem cell transplant for acute myeloid leukemia, so the T cells may come from the graft donor. The CDR3 runs from the conserved cysteine through the conserved F or W. Fields, in order: V gene, clone size, J gene, D gene, CDR3 protein, CDR3 DNA. D genes are given only for firm matches. A clone size is listed for some rows: how often the clone was seen (once, few, many), or a class if it is expanded.

>TRBV29-1|many|TRBJ2-2|TRBD1
CSVEGGVWTGASTGELFF
TGCAGCGTTGAAGGCGGGGTCTGGACAGGGGCGAGCACCGGGGAGCTGTTTTTT
>TRBV10-3|many|TRBJ2-7|-
CAISERGLEEQYF
TGTGCCATCAGTGAACGGGGATTGGAAGAGCAGTACTTC
>TRBV12-3/TRBV12-4|-|TRBJ1-1|TRBD1
CASSLMDRGATEAFF
TGTGCCAGCAGCCTAATGGACAGGGGAGCAACTGAAGCTTTCTTT
>TRBV27|-|TRBJ2-7|-
CASSPYGQKTYEQYF
TGTGCCAGCTCCCCTTATGGGCAGAAGACCTACGAGCAGTACTTC
>TRBV29-1|-|TRBJ2-1|-
CSDQGRRFSYNEQFF
TGCAGCGATCAGGGACGTCGCTTCTCCTACAATGAGCAGTTCTTC
>TRBV12-3/TRBV12-4|-|TRBJ2-4|-
CASSTQLSKNIQYF
TGTGCCAGCAGTACACAGTTGTCCAAAAACATTCAGTACTTC
>TRBV6-2/TRBV6-3|-|TRBJ2-3|-
CASSYRRGRADEDTQYF
TGTGCCAGCAGTTACCGTAGGGGGAGGGCCGATGAAGATACGCAGTATTTT
>TRBV12-3/TRBV12-4|many|TRBJ2-2|-
CASSPRQGGNTGELFF
TGTGCCAGCAGTCCACGACAGGGAGGTAACACCGGGGAGCTGTTTTTT
>TRBV27|-|TRBJ2-5|-
CATTSGETQYF
TGTGCCACCACCAGCGGAGAGACCCAGTACTTC
>TRBV6-2/TRBV6-3|-|TRBJ2-3|-
CASSYSRHGPGWTQYF
TGTGCCAGCAGTTACTCCCGGCATGGCCCAGGATGGACGCAGTATTTT
>TRBV20-1|few|TRBJ2-2|TRBD2
CSAMVPASGGDTGELFF
TGCAGTGCTATGGTCCCGGCTAGCGGGGGGGATACCGGGGAGCTGTTTTTT
>TRBV6-5|-|TRBJ2-5|-
CASSYLSWGRETQYF
TGTGCCAGCAGTTACCTATCGTGGGGGAGAGAGACCCAGTACTTC
>TRBV20-1|few|TRBJ2-2|-
CSASLGQNTGELFF
TGCAGTGCTAGTCTCGGACAGAACACCGGGGAGCTGTTTTTT
>TRBV3-1|-|TRBJ2-7|-
CASSQVGFTYEQYF
TGTGCCAGCAGCCAAGTAGGGTTTACCTACGAGCAGTACTTC
>TRBV4-3|many|TRBJ2-2|TRBD2
CASSQPLLAAINTGELFF
TGCGCCAGCAGCCAGCCCTTACTAGCGGCGATTAACACCGGGGAGCTGTTTTTT
>TRBV19|-|TRBJ1-1|-
CASSRSTGTEAFF
TGTGCCAGTAGCAGATCGACGGGCACTGAAGCTTTCTTT
>TRBV5-1|-|TRBJ2-5|TRBD2
CASSLEGTSGRSQETQYF
TGCGCCAGCAGCTTGGAAGGGACTAGCGGGAGGAGCCAAGAGACCCAGTACTTC
>TRBV12-3/TRBV12-4|-|TRBJ2-1|-
CASLGRIYNEQFF
TGTGCCAGTCTCGGACGGATATACAATGAGCAGTTCTTC
>TRBV5-1|few|TRBJ2-7|-
CASSKQGPSSYEQYF
TGCGCCAGCAGCAAGCAGGGGCCCAGCTCCTACGAGCAGTACTTC
>TRBV24-1|few|TRBJ2-5|-
CATSDFRETQYF
TGTGCCACCAGTGATTTCCGAGAGACCCAGTACTTC
>TRBV5-6|-|TRBJ2-1|-
CASSLTGREGRNEQFF
TGTGCCAGCAGCTTGACGGGTCGGGAAGGGCGGAATGAGCAGTTCTTC
>TRBV29-1|-|TRBJ2-1|TRBD2
CSPERENGEQFF
TGCAGCCCCGAGCGGGAGAACGGTGAGCAGTTCTTC
>TRBV6-5|few|TRBJ2-1|TRBD2
CASSYAGGTYNEQFF
TGTGCCAGCAGTTACGCGGGAGGGACCTACAATGAGCAGTTCTTC
>TRBV20-1|few|TRBJ2-5|TRBD2
CSARKAGGQETQYF
TGCAGTGCTCGTAAAGCGGGAGGGCAAGAGACCCAGTACTTC
>TRBV21-1|few|TRBJ2-7|-
CASSTHGTSGRPTYEQYF
TGTGCCAGCAGCACCCATGGGACTAGCGGGAGGCCAACCTACGAGCAGTACTTC
>TRBV29-1|-|TRBJ2-5|-
CSVMGRETQYF
TGCAGCGTTATGGGAAGAGAGACCCAGTACTTC
>TRBV7-8|few|TRBJ2-3|-
CASSPRMDLTDTQYF
TGTGCCAGCAGCCCCCGGATGGACCTCACAGATACGCAGTATTTT
>TRBV5-1|many|TRBJ2-2|-
CARNPLGTSGELFF
TGCGCCAGAAATCCCTTGGGGACTTCAGGGGAGCTGTTTTTT
>TRBV20-1|-|TRBJ2-1|-
CSARVSTYNEQFF
TGCAGTGCTAGAGTATCGACCTACAATGAGCAGTTCTTC
>TRBV20-1|-|TRBJ2-1|TRBD2
CSARLAGGRTEQFF
TGCAGTGCTAGACTAGCGGGAGGCAGGACCGAGCAGTTCTTC
>TRBV5-6|-|TRBJ2-7|-
CASSLGPPTARFSYEQYF
TGTGCCAGCAGTCTAGGCCCCCCCACAGCGCGTTTCTCCTACGAGCAGTACTTC
>TRBV24-1|many|TRBJ2-5|TRBD1
CATSARGRGVMETQYF
TGTGCCACCAGTGCCAGGGGGCGCGGTGTTATGGAGACCCAGTACTTC
>TRBV4-2|-|TRBJ2-5|-
CASSQEGGEEETQYF
TGTGCCAGCAGCCAAGAAGGGGGGGAGGAAGAGACCCAGTACTTC
>TRBV13|many|TRBJ2-1|TRBD2
CASSYRLASYNEQFF
TGTGCCAGCAGCTATCGACTAGCGTCCTACAATGAGCAGTTCTTC
>TRBV6-2/TRBV6-3|-|TRBJ2-3|TRBD1
CASRDDRVPFTDTQYF
TGTGCCAGCAGAGACGACAGGGTACCCTTCACAGATACGCAGTATTTT
>TRBV12-3/TRBV12-4|once|TRBJ2-7|TRBD2
CTSSLEGQLSGSGYEQYF
TGTACCAGCAGTTTAGAGGGACAGCTTAGCGGGAGCGGATACGAGCAGTACTTC
>TRBV6-2/TRBV6-3|many|TRBJ2-2|TRBD2
CASSYSLAGANTGELFF
TGTGCCAGCAGTTACTCCCTAGCGGGCGCGAACACCGGGGAGCTGTTTTTT
>TRBV28|many|TRBJ2-1|-
CASSLGPGLEVTNEQFF
TGTGCCAGCAGTTTGGGCCCGGGGCTAGAGGTCACAAATGAGCAGTTCTTC
>TRBV5-1|many|TRBJ2-2|-
CASSFPHGELFF
TGCGCCAGCAGCTTTCCCCACGGGGAGCTGTTTTTT
>TRBV7-9|many|TRBJ1-4|-
CASSWEGSNEKLFF
TGTGCCAGCAGCTGGGAAGGCTCTAATGAAAAACTGTTTTTT
>TRBV6-2/TRBV6-3|many|TRBJ1-1|TRBD1
CASRRKTGGAVYTEAFF
TGTGCCAGCAGAAGAAAAACAGGGGGCGCGGTTTACACTGAAGCTTTCTTT
>TRBV9|many|TRBJ2-5|-
CASSVPPQETQYF
TGTGCCAGCAGCGTACCCCCTCAAGAGACCCAGTACTTC
>TRBV30|-|TRBJ1-6|-
CAWRGGTYNSPLHF
TGTGCCTGGAGGGGGGGAACCTATAATTCACCCCTCCACTTT
>TRBV20-1|-|TRBJ2-1|TRBD2
CSAPRFSGKEQFF
TGCAGTGCTCCACGATTTAGCGGGAAGGAGCAGTTCTTC
>TRBV6-5|many|TRBJ2-2|-
CASSWRPHAGELFF
TGTGCCAGCAGTTGGCGGCCCCATGCCGGGGAGCTGTTTTTT
>TRBV29-1|many|TRBJ2-3|-
CSDMGGHTQYF
TGCAGCGATATGGGAGGCCATACGCAGTATTTT
>TRBV10-2|many|TRBJ2-1|-
CASSWALSYNEQFF
TGCGCCAGCAGTTGGGCCCTCTCCTACAATGAGCAGTTCTTC
>TRBV27|-|TRBJ2-1|-
CASSFIPGFGGNEQFF
TGTGCCAGCAGTTTCATACCGGGGTTTGGGGGCAATGAGCAGTTCTTC
>TRBV7-2|-|TRBJ2-5|TRBD1
CASSYGDRGQTQYF
TGTGCCAGCAGCTACGGGGACAGGGGGCAGACCCAGTACTTC
>TRBV5-1|-|TRBJ2-3|-
CASSLSTTRLTDTQYF
TGCGCCAGCAGCTTGAGTACAACCCGTCTCACAGATACGCAGTATTTT
>TRBV20-1|many|TRBJ2-7|TRBD2
CSARDLPQRGLPYEQYF
TGCAGTGCTAGAGACCTCCCTCAGCGGGGCCTACCCTACGAGCAGTACTTC
>TRBV29-1|-|TRBJ2-1|TRBD2
CSSEGGRAPHNEQFF
TGCAGCTCCGAGGGCGGGAGGGCCCCCCACAATGAGCAGTTCTTC